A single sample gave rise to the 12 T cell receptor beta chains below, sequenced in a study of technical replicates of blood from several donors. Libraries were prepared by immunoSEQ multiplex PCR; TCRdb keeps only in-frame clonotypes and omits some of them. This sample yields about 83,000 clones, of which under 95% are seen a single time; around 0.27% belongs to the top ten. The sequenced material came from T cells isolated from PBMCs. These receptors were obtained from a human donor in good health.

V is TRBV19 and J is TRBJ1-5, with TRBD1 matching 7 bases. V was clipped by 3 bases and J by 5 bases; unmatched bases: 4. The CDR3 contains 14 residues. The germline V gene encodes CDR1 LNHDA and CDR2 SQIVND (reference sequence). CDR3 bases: TGTGCCAGTAGTATCTGGACAGGCGATCAGCCCCAGCATTTT. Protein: CASSIWTGDQPQHF. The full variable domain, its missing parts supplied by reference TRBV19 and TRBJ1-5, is DGGITQSPKYLFRKEGQNVTLSCEQNLNHDAMYWYRQDPGQGLRLIYYSQIVNDFQKGDIAEGYSVSREKKESFPLTVTSAQKNPTAFYLCASSIWTGDQPQHFGDGTRLSIL.

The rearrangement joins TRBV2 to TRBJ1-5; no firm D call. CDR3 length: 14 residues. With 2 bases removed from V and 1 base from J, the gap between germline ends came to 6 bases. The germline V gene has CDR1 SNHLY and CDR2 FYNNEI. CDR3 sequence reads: CASSEYGSNQPQHF. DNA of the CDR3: TGTGCCAGCAGTGAATATGGCAGCAATCAGCCCCAGCATTTT.

The CDR3 sequence: CASSPPLAGGHIQYF. CDR3 DNA sequence: TGCGCCAGCAGCCCGCCCCTAGCGGGGGGCCACATTCAGTACTTC. This sequence joins TRBV5-1 and TRBJ2-4; the match to TRBD2 covers 11 bases. The J segment lost 8 bases and the V segment lost 4 bases, leaving 8 bases of the junction unmatched. Germline-derived CDR1 and CDR2 are SGHRS and YFSETQ. The CDR3 loop spans 15 amino acids.

This chain's CDR3 is CASSYSGRLSGNTIYF. The CDR3 DNA follows: TGTGCCAGCAGTTACTCCGGCAGGCTGTCTGGAAACACCATATATTTT. This chain uses TRBV6-6 with TRBJ1-3; D uncertain. Trimming shortened V by 0 bases and J by 1 base, and 10 bases separated the two germline ends. This CDR3 spans 16 amino acids. Germline values: CDR1 MNHNY, CDR2 SVGAGI (reference sequence).

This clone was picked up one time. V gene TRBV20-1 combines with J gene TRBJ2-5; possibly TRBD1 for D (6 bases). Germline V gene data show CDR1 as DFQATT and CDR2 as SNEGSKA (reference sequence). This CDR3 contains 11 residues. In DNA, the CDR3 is TGCAGCCCCAGGGGCCTAGAGACCCAGTACTTC. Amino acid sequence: CSPRGLETQYF.

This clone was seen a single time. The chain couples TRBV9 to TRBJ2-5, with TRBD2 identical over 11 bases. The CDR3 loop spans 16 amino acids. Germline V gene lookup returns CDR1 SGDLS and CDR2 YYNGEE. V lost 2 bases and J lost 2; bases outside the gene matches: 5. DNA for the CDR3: TGTGCCAGCAGCGTCGGGACTAGCGGCCGGCAAGAGACCCAGTACTTC. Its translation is CASSVGTSGRQETQYF.

The CDR3 region is CASSTRENTDTQYF. CDR3 nucleotides: TGTGCCAGCAGCACAAGGGAGAACACAGATACGCAGTATTTT. The chain employs TRBV7-9 and TRBJ2-3; D is perhaps TRBD2 (5 bases). V dropped 5 bases and J dropped 2 bases, with 11 bases sitting between them. Looked up from germline, CDR1 is SEHNR and CDR2 is FQNEAQ (reference sequence). There are 14 residues in the CDR3.

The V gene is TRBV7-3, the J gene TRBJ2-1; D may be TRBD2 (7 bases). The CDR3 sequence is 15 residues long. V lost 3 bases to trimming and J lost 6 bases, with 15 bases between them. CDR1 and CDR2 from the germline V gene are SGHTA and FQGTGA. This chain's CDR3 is CASSFVGGQANEQFF. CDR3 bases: TGTGCCAGCAGCTTCGTGGGGGGGCAGGCCAATGAGCAGTTCTTC.

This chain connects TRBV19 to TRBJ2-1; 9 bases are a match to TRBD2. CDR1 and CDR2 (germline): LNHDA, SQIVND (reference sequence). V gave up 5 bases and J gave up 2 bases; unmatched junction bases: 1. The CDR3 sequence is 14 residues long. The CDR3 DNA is TGTGCCAGTAGTGGCGGGAGGGCCTACAATGAGCAGTTCTTC. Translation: CASSGGRAYNEQFF.

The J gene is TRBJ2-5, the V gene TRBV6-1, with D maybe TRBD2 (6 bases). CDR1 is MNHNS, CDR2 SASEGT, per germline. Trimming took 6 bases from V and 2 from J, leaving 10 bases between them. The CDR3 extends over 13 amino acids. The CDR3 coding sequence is TGTGCCAGCAGCAGACTAGTTCAAGAGACCCAGTACTTC. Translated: CASSRLVQETQYF.

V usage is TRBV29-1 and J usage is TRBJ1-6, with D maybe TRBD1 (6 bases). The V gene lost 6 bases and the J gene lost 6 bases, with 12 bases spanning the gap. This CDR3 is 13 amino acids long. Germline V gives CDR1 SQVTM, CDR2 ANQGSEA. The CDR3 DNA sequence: TGCAGCGTGCGGACAGAACTTAATTCACCCCTCCACTTT. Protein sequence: CSVRTELNSPLHF.

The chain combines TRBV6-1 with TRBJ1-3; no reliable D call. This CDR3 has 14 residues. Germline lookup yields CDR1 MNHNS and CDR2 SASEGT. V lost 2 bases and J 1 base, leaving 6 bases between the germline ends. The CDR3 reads CASSEHGSGNTIYF. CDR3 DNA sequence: TGTGCCAGCAGTGAACACGGTTCTGGAAACACCATATATTTT.